A selection of T cell receptor beta chains follows, all from one sample in a study of cytomegalovirus exposure and HLA in healthy donors. The table came from immunoSEQ multiplex PCR; TCRdb's copy has only in-frame clones and leaves some out. The sample totals 150,000 to 250,000 clones; its top ten clones hold 0.74%. Material for sequencing was PBMCs. Source of these receptors: a boy aged 10-17 years in good health and CMV-seronegative. CDR3s include the opening cysteine and the closing phenylalanine or tryptophan. The D gene is left open where the match is weak.

D gene	V gene	J gene	CDR3 protein	CDR3 DNA
TRBD2	TRBV4-2	TRBJ2-7	CASSQWGLAFYEQYF	TGTGCCAGCAGCCAATGGGGACTAGCGTTCTACGAGCAGTACTTC
-	TRBV4-1	TRBJ2-7	CASSQTGVGTYEQYF	TGCGCCAGCAGCCAAACCGGGGTAGGGACCTACGAGCAGTACTTC
TRBD2	TRBV9	TRBJ2-5	CASSETSGQETQYF	TGTGCCAGCAGCGAGACTAGCGGGCAAGAGACCCAGTACTTC
TRBD1	TRBV5-6	TRBJ2-5	CASSFYLGTEYQETQYF	TGTGCCAGCAGCTTCTACCTCGGGACAGAGTACCAAGAGACCCAGTACTTC
TRBD1	TRBV27	TRBJ1-5	CASSLSGPLAGGRSNQPQHF	TGTGCCAGCAGTTTATCGGGCCCTCTGGCAGGGGGCCGGAGCAATCAGCCCCAGCATTTT
TRBD1	TRBV5-6	TRBJ2-5	CASSLVGTGETQYF	TGTGCCAGCAGCTTGGTAGGGACAGGAGAGACCCAGTACTTC
TRBD2	TRBV15	TRBJ2-5	CATSSSGGARETQYF	TGTGCCACCAGCAGTAGCGGGGGGGCCCGGGAGACCCAGTACTTC
-	TRBV7-9	TRBJ2-2	CASSLIRDTGELFF	TGTGCCAGCAGCTTAATCCGCGACACCGGGGAGCTGTTTTTT
TRBD1	TRBV4-1	TRBJ1-2	CASSQVTTGDYGYTF	TGCGCCAGCAGCCAAGTTACGACAGGGGACTATGGCTACACCTTC
TRBD1	TRBV7-3	TRBJ2-7	CASSPGTGSYYEQYF	TGTGCCAGCAGCCCCGGGACAGGGAGTTACTACGAGCAGTACTTC
-	TRBV27	TRBJ1-1	CASSLKGWGNTEAFF	TGTGCCAGCAGTTTAAAGGGGTGGGGGAACACTGAAGCTTTCTTT
-	TRBV7-9	TRBJ2-1	CASSLLPSIEQFF	TGTGCCAGCAGCTTGCTACCGTCGATTGAGCAGTTCTTC
TRBD1	TRBV4-1	TRBJ2-3	CASSRSQGAYTDTQYF	TGCGCCAGCAGTCGATCACAGGGGGCCTACACAGATACGCAGTATTTT
TRBD1	TRBV6-1	TRBJ1-1	CASSVGQIFLNTEAFF	TGTGCCAGCAGTGTGGGACAGATTTTCTTGAACACTGAAGCTTTCTTT
TRBD2	TRBV9	TRBJ2-3	CASSVVMRGGMDTQYF	TGTGCCAGCAGCGTAGTAATGCGGGGGGGCATGGATACGCAGTATTTT